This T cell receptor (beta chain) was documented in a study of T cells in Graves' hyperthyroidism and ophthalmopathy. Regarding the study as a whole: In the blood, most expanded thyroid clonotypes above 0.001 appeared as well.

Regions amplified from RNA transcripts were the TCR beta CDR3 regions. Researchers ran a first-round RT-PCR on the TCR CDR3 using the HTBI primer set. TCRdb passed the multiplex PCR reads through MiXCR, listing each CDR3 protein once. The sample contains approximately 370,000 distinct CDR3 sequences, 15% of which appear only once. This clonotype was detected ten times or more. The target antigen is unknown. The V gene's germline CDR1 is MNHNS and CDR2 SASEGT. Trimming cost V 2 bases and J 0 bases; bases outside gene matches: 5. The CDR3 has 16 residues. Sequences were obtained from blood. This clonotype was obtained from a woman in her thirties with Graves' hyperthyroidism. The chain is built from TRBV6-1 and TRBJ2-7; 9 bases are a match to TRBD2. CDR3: CASSEISGSFSYEQYF. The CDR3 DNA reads TGTGCCAGCAGTGAAATTAGCGGGAGTTTCTCCTACGAGCAGTACTTC.